This T cell receptor beta chain was identified during a study of shared clonotypes between healthy human individuals. Overall study: Participating donors consisted of a couple of women and a few men aged 18 to 49.

The method was immunoSEQ multiplex PCR; TCRdb's version includes in-frame clones alone and lacks a portion of them. The table has about 2.4 million clones, more than 90% seen once. There are 18 residues in the CDR3. With 3 bases clipped from V and 4 bases from J, the junction kept 9 bases outside the gene matches. Germline V gene data show CDR1 as KGHSH and CDR2 as LQKENI. In regard to this clone: The antigen remains undetermined.

Findings and limits, study-wide: Several donors held around 5% of naive CD4 clonotypes in common. Depth of sequencing was expected to influence donor clonotype sharing.

The sample consisted of naive CD4+ T cells sorted from blood. Subset noted: CD45RA+ positively selected. The rearrangement links TRBV18 to TRBJ2-2; 12 nucleotides align to TRBD1. This sequence was found in a man between 18 and 35 years old in good health. The CDR3, as DNA: TGTGCCAGCTCACCGCAACTGCCGGGACAGGGGGCCACCGGGGAGCTGTTTTTT. Translation gives CASSPQLPGQGATGELFF.